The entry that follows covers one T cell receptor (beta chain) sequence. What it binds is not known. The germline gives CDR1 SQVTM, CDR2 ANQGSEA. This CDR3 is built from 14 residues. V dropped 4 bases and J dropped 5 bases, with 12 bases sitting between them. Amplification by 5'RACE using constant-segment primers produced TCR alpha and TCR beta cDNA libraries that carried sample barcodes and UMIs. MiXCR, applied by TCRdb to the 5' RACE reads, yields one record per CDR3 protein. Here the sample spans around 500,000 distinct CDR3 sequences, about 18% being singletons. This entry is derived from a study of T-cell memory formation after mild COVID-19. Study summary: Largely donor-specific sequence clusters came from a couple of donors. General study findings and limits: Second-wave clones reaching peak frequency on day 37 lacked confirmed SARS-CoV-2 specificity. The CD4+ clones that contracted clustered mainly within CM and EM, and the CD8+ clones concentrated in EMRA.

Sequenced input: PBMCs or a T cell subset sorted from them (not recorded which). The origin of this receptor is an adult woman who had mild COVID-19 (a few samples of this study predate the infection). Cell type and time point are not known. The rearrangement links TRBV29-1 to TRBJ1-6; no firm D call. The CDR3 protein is CSVGLGGDNSPLHF. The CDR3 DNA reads TGCAGCGTTGGCCTGGGCGGTGATAATTCACCCCTCCACTTT.